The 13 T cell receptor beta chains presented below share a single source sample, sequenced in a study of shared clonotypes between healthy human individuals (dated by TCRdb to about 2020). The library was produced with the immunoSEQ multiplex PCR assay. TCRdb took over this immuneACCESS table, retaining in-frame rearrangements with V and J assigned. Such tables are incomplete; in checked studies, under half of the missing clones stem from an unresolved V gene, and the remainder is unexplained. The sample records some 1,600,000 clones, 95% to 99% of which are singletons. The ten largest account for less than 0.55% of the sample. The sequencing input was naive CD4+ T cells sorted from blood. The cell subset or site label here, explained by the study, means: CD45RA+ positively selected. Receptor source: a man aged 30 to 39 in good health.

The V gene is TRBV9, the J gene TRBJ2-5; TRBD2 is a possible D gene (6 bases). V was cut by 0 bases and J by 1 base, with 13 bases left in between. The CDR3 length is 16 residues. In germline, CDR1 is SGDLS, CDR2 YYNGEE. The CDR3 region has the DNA TGTGCCAGCAGCGTAGTAGGTAGCGGCCCCCAAGAGACCCAGTACTTC. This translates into CASSVVGSGPQETQYF. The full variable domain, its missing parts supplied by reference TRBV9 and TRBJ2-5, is DSGVTQTPKHLITATGQRVTLRCSPRSGDLSVYWYQQSLDQGLQFLIQYYNGEERAKGNILERFSAQQFPDLHSELNLSSLELGDSALYFCASSVVGSGPQETQYFGPGTRLLVL.

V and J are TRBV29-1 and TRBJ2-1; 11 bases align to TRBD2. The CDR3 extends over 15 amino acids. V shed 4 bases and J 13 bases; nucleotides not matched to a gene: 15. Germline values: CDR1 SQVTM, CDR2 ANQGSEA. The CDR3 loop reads CSVAFSTSGEIGQFF. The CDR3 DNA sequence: TGCAGCGTTGCATTCTCGACTAGCGGGGAGATTGGACAGTTCTTC.

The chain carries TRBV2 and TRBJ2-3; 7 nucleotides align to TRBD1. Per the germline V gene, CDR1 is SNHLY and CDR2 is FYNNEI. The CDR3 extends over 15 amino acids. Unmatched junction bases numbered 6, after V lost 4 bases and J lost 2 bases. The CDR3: CASSGVGTVTDTQYF. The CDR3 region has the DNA TGTGCCAGCAGTGGGGTGGGGACAGTCACAGATACGCAGTATTTT.

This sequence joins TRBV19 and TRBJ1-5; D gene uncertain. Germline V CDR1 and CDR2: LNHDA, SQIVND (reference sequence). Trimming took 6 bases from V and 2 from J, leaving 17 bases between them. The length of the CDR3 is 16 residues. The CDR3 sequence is CASSKERGVGNQPQHF. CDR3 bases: TGTGCCAGTAGCAAGGAGAGAGGCGTGGGCAATCAGCCCCAGCATTTT.

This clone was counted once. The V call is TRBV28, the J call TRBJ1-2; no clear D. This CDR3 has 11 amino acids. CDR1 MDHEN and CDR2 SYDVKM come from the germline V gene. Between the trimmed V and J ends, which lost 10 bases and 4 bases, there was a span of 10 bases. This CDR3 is CATGASYGYTF. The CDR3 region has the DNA TGTGCCACCGGAGCGTCCTATGGCTACACCTTC.

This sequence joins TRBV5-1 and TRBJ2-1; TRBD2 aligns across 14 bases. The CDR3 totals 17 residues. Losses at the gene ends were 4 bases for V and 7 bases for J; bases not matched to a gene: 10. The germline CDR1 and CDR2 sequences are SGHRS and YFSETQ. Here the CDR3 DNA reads TGCGCCAGCAGCCCCCTTGGGACTAGCGGGAGTTATAATGAGCAGTTCTTC. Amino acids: CASSPLGTSGSYNEQFF.

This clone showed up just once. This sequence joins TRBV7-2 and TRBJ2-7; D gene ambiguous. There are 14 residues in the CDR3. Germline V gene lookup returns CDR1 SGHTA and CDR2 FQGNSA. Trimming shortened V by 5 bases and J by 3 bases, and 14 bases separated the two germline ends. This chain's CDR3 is CASSPSTGFYEQYF. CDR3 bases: TGTGCCAGCAGCCCCTCAACTGGATTCTACGAGCAGTACTTC.

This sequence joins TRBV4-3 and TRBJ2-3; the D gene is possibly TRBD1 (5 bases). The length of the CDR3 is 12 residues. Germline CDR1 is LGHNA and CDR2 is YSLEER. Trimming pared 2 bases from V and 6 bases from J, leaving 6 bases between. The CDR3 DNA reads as TGCGCCAGCAGCCAACACAGGGATACGCAGTATTTT. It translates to CASSQHRDTQYF.

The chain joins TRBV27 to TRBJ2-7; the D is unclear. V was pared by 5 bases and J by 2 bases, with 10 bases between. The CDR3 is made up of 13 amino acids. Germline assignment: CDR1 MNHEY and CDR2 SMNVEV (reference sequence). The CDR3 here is CASSLFGPYEQYF. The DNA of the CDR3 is TGTGCCAGCAGTCTTTTCGGGCCCTACGAGCAGTACTTC.

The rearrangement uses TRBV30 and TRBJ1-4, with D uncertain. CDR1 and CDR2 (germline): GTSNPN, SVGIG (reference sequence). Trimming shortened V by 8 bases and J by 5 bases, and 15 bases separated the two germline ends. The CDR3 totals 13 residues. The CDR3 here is CARKRSGNEKLFF. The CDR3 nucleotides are TGTGCCCGAAAGAGGAGCGGGAATGAAAAACTGTTTTTT.

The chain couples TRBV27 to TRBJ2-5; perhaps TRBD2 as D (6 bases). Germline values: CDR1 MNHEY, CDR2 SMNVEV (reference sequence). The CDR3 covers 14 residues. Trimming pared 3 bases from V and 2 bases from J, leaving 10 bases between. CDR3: CASSFTSRQETQYF. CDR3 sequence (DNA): TGTGCCAGCAGTTTTACTAGCCGACAAGAGACCCAGTACTTC.

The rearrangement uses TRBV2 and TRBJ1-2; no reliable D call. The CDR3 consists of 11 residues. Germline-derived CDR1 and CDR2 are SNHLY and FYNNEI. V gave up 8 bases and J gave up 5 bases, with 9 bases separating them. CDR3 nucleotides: TGTGCCAGCCGCCCGGAGTATGGCTACACCTTC. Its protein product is CASRPEYGYTF.

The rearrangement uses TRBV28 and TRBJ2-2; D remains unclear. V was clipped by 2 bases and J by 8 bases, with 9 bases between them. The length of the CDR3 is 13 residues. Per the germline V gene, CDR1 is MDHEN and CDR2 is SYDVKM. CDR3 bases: TGTGCCAGCAGTTTACCCGGGTATGGGGAGCTGTTTTTT. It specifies CASSLPGYGELFF.